This T cell receptor beta chain was retrieved from a study of beta chain features in type 1 diabetes. In the case of this clone: Its antigen is unidentified.

Isolation of CD4+ naive, central memory, regulatory and stem cell-like memory cells was achieved by sorting via CD45RO/CCR7/CD25/CD127/CD95/CD27. Post-sort purity exceeded 98% for all sorted populations. Expressed TCRB transcripts were sequenced because the entire RNA isolate underwent reverse transcription. The average read count of naive, central memory and regulatory T cell samples was approximately 4 million. Some clones are missing from TCRdb's copy, which holds only in-frame ones; the method was immunoSEQ multiplex PCR. The data contain 350,000 to 400,000 clones, over 9.5% of them singletons. Study results and limitations: Shorter TCRB CDR3s, moderately but significantly so, were found in Type 1 diabetes patients in all four CD4+ subsets. Cells expressing TCR highly could be over-represented by cDNA sequencing.

The germline gives CDR1 SQVTM, CDR2 ANQGSEA. Trimming removed 7 bases from V and 4 bases from J, with 10 bases in between. The CDR3 runs 12 residues. This TCR was sampled from a woman aged 18-29 years with type 1 diabetes. The chain joins TRBV29-1 to TRBJ2-2, with D tentatively TRBD1 (6 bases). The material sequenced was naive CD4+ T cells from blood. The CDR3 DNA is TGCAGCGGGAAAGGGGGCACCGGGGAGCTGTTTTTT. It is translated as CSGKGGTGELFF.